What follows is one T cell receptor beta chain and its context. The antigen it recognizes is unknown. Qualities for individual bases were not recorded, and no much larger clone is one base off. From V the trimming removes 2 bases and from J it removes 2 bases, while the gene matches leave 15 bases of the junction unaccounted for. CDR1 and CDR2 are drawn from the germline V gene (reference sequence): GTSNPN, SVGIG. Spanning cysteine to phenylalanine, the CDR3 consists of 17 amino acids. Only the CDR3 portion is preserved as DNA: 51 bases, with reading frame beginning at the first base. This entry comes from a study of tumour-infiltrating T cells in Burkitt lymphoma (dated by TCRdb to the early 2020s). About the study as a whole: The Burkitt lymphoma cohort included around 82 patients and covered every epidemiological subtype of the disease. TCR repertoire data were compared against clinical outcome, and productive clonality predicted overall survival and progression-free survival independently of established prognostic factors such as age at diagnosis. The paper as a whole reports these results and caveats: Numerous Burkitt lymphoma patients were found to share several public clonotypes, a finding suggesting shared tumour neoantigen selection that is absent from diffuse large B-cell lymphoma.

The library was produced with the immunoSEQ multiplex PCR assay. Entries here come from immuneACCESS through TCRdb and include only in-frame sequences with V and J called. Some clones fail to appear in such tables; in the studies checked, an unresolved V gene covers under half of the shortfall, and the cause of the remainder is unknown. For this sample there are around 48,000 clones; around 31% appear just once. Around 2.9% of the sample is taken by the ten largest. The specimen was tumor tissue. The TCR was taken from a human donor with Burkitt lymphoma. The chain joins TRBV30 to TRBJ2-7, with TRBD2 identical over 7 junction bases. Read as DNA, the sequence is TGTGCCTGGAGTCCAGGGACGGAGCGGGGCCTCCCCTACGAGCAGTACTTC. Its protein reads: CAWSPGTERGLPYEQYF. Supplemented by the reference TRBV30 and TRBJ2-7 proteins around the CDR3, the complete variable domain is SQTIHQWPATLVQPVGSPLSLECTVEGTSNPNLYWYRQAAGRGLQLLFYSVGIGQISSEVPQNLSASRPQDRQFILSSKKLLLSDSGFYLCAWSPGTERGLPYEQYFGPGTRLTVT.